This entry lists 23 T cell receptor beta chains sequenced from one sample in a study of cytomegalovirus exposure and HLA in healthy donors (TCRdb year 2017). The library was produced with the immunoSEQ multiplex PCR assay. Entries here come from immuneACCESS through TCRdb and include only in-frame sequences with V and J called. Some clones fail to appear in such tables; in the studies checked, an unresolved V gene covers under half of the shortfall, and the cause of the remainder is unknown. The sample yields around 160,000 clones; 85% to 90% were counted once. Just under 3% of the sample is taken by the ten largest. Sequenced material: PBMCs. The receptors derive from a man aged 18 to 35 in good health and CMV-seronegative.

This chain uses TRBV19 with TRBJ1-1; perhaps TRBD1 as D (5 bases). This CDR3 has 16 amino acids. Germline assignment: CDR1 LNHDA and CDR2 SQIVND (reference sequence). Trimming cost V 0 bases and J 3 bases, with 14 bases left between them. CDR3 nucleotide sequence: TGTGCCAGTAGTATAGATTGGCAGGGATCACACACTGAAGCTTTCTTT. Amino acid sequence: CASSIDWQGSHTEAFF.

The chain uses TRBV11-2 and TRBJ2-1; TRBD2 matches 11 bases. The CDR3 extends over 15 amino acids. After removal of 4 bases from V and 6 bases from J, the junction contained 5 bases not matched to a gene. Germline loops: CDR1 SGHAT, CDR2 FQNNGV. CDR3 bases: TGTGCCAGCAGCTCTAGCGGGAGGATACGCAATGAGCAGTTCTTC. Amino acids: CASSSSGRIRNEQFF.

This clone has only one observation. The chain joins TRBV14 to TRBJ1-1, with a tentative D call TRBD1 (5 bases). Looked up from germline, CDR1 is SGHDN and CDR2 is FVKESK. Deletions cut 1 base from V and 10 bases from J, with 16 bases between. This CDR3 spans 14 amino acids. CDR3 nucleotide sequence: TGTGCCAGCAGCCAAGTGGAAGGGGTTGTGGGAGCTTTCTTT. Protein product: CASSQVEGVVGAFF.

V usage is TRBV6-5 and J usage is TRBJ1-5, with TRBD1 as a possible D gene (5 bases). Trimming took off 6 bases at V and 0 bases at J, with 12 bases between the two ends. Germline CDR1 MNHEY, CDR2 SVGAGI. This CDR3 contains 15 residues. CDR3 coding DNA: TGTGCCAGCAGATCCCGGGGGGATAGCAATCAGCCCCAGCATTTT. Amino acids: CASRSRGDSNQPQHF.

V and J are TRBV7-9 and TRBJ2-7, with 11 bases that match TRBD2. The CDR3 spans 18 residues. The ends lost 5 bases at V and 3 bases at J; junction bases unmatched: 15. Germline V gene sequence: CDR1 SEHNR, CDR2 FQNEAQ (reference sequence). CDR3 coding DNA: TGTGCCAGCAGCACAAATACCGGGACTAGCGGAAGCAACTACGAGCAGTACTTC. Its translation is CASSTNTGTSGSNYEQYF.

The J gene is TRBJ1-3, the V gene TRBV30; 8 bases match TRBD1. V shed 4 bases, J shed 4 bases, and the junction held 12 bases outside the gene matches. CDR3 size: 16 residues. Looked up from germline, CDR1 is GTSNPN and CDR2 is SVGIG (reference sequence). The DNA of the CDR3 is TGTGCCTGGACATTCCCGGCGACAGGGGTAGGAAACACCATATATTTT. This sequence encodes CAWTFPATGVGNTIYF.

The J gene is TRBJ1-2, the V gene TRBV14; D remains ambiguous. Germline V gives CDR1 SGHDN, CDR2 FVKESK. Trimming shortened V by 0 bases and J by 4 bases, and 9 bases separated the two germline ends. The CDR3 spans 14 residues. This CDR3 is CASSQEQVAYGYTF. Here the CDR3 DNA reads TGTGCCAGCAGCCAAGAGCAGGTGGCCTATGGCTACACCTTC.

This clone was observed a few times. The V call is TRBV28, the J call TRBJ1-1, with D possibly being TRBD1 (5 bases). The V gene lost 1 base and the J gene lost 7 bases, with 13 bases spanning the gap. CDR3 length equals 14 residues. The V gene's germline CDR1 is MDHEN and CDR2 SYDVKM. The CDR3 DNA is TGTGCCAGCAGTTTATCCGCAGGGTGGGGTGAAGCTTTCTTT. Translating it yields CASSLSAGWGEAFF.

The J gene is TRBJ2-6, the V gene TRBV28; D might be TRBD1 (5 bases). This CDR3 contains 16 residues. V lost 6 bases and J lost 0, with 12 bases in between. The germline V gene encodes CDR1 MDHEN and CDR2 SYDVKM. This CDR3 is CASSPQGTSGANVLTF. DNA of the CDR3: TGTGCCAGCAGCCCTCAGGGTACCTCTGGGGCCAACGTCCTGACTTTC.

The V gene is TRBV5-4, the J gene TRBJ2-7; TRBD1 matches at 8 bases. CDR1 and CDR2 from the germline V gene are SGHNT and YYREEE (reference sequence). The CDR3 is 16 residues long. Unmatched junction bases numbered 9, after V lost 3 bases and J lost 1 base. Here the CDR3 reads CASSSKTGQVSYEQYF. For the CDR3, the DNA is TGTGCCAGCAGCTCAAAGACGGGACAGGTATCCTACGAGCAGTACTTC.

The table lists this clone with a few counts. V is TRBV7-2 and J is TRBJ1-2; D remains unclear. V was pared by 3 bases and J by 5 bases, with 7 bases between. The germline V gene has CDR1 SGHTA and CDR2 FQGNSA. The CDR3 length is 12 residues. The CDR3 reads CASSLGAYGYTF. CDR3 bases: TGTGCCAGCAGCTTGGGAGCGTATGGCTACACCTTC.

The chain links TRBV11-3 to TRBJ2-2; 9 positions match TRBD2. This CDR3 contains 18 residues. The trim removed 5 bases at V and 4 bases at J, leaving 14 bases unmatched. Germline V gene data show CDR1 as SGHNT and CDR2 as YENEEA. CDR3 residues: CASSRTLGLAWGTGELFF. CDR3 in DNA: TGTGCCAGCAGCCGAACCCTCGGACTAGCGTGGGGCACCGGGGAGCTGTTTTTT.

The CDR3 protein is CASSPLPLAGGYNEQFF. CDR3 DNA: TGTGCCAGCAGCCCCCTCCCACTAGCGGGAGGGTACAATGAGCAGTTCTTC. The chain links TRBV28 to TRBJ2-1; 13 nucleotides match TRBD2. The CDR3 consists of 17 residues. Germline CDR1 MDHEN, CDR2 SYDVKM. Losses at the gene ends were 6 bases for V and 4 bases for J; bases not matched to a gene: 9.

The rearrangement joins TRBV13 to TRBJ2-3, with TRBD2 matching 7 bases. Losses at the gene ends were 3 bases for V and 7 bases for J; bases not matched to a gene: 4. This CDR3 contains 13 residues. The germline V gene has CDR1 PRHDT and CDR2 FYEKMQ (reference sequence). The CDR3 DNA follows: TGTGCCAGCAGCTTTGGGGGGGAGAATACGCAGTATTTT. Translation: CASSFGGENTQYF.

The chain joins TRBV5-1 to TRBJ2-1; 7 bases match TRBD1. Germline V gene sequence: CDR1 SGHRS, CDR2 YFSETQ. Trimming cost V 1 base and J 0 bases; bases outside gene matches: 10. CDR3 length equals 18 residues. The CDR3 region is CASSLRVGTASSYNEQFF. The DNA of the CDR3 is TGCGCCAGCAGCTTGCGGGTCGGGACAGCAAGCTCCTACAATGAGCAGTTCTTC.

This rearrangement joins TRBV28 to TRBJ1-3, with D tentatively TRBD1 (5 bases). This CDR3 is built from 17 residues. Looked up from germline, CDR1 is MDHEN and CDR2 is SYDVKM. Trimming shortened V by 5 bases and J by 0 bases, and 17 bases separated the two germline ends. The chain's CDR3 is CASSPSGTYRSGNTIYF. The CDR3 DNA is TGTGCCAGCAGTCCCTCCGGGACTTACCGCTCTGGAAACACCATATATTTT.

The CDR3 coding sequence is TGCGCCAGCAGCTTGGCAGTCGGCAGGGGATATGGCTACACCTTC. Protein: CASSLAVGRGYGYTF. The V call is TRBV5-1, the J call TRBJ1-2; D is possibly TRBD1 (6 bases). Per germline, CDR1 SGHRS and CDR2 YFSETQ. The CDR3 spans 15 residues. V was shortened by 0 bases and J by 5 bases, with 14 bases between the two germline ends.

This clone was picked up one time. This chain connects TRBV6-5 to TRBJ1-1, with D hard to call. Trimming cost V 0 bases and J 5 bases, with 16 bases left between them. The germline CDR1 and CDR2 sequences are MNHEY and SVGAGI. There are 16 residues in the CDR3. CDR3 sequence reads: CASSYSPDGRDTEAFF. The CDR3 DNA sequence: TGTGCCAGCAGTTACTCACCAGACGGGAGGGATACTGAAGCTTTCTTT.

This clone was observed a single time. The rearrangement links TRBV27 to TRBJ2-3, with D possibly matching TRBD2 (5 bases). CDR3 size: 15 residues. CDR1 is MNHEY, CDR2 SMNVEV, per germline (reference sequence). V was trimmed by 4 bases and J by 0 bases, leaving 11 bases between them. CDR3 nucleotides: TGTGCCAGCAGTTACGCTAGCTCTAGCACAGATACGCAGTATTTT. It is translated as CASSYASSSTDTQYF.

There are a few counts of this clone. The gene calls are TRBV28 and TRBJ1-2; tentative D call: TRBD1 (6 bases). This CDR3 spans 12 amino acids. CDR1 MDHEN and CDR2 SYDVKM come from the germline V gene. Trimming took 5 bases from V and 8 from J, leaving 12 bases between them. CDR3 sequence (DNA): TGTGCCAGCAGTCCCCAGGACAGCGGCTACACCTTC. The encoded protein is CASSPQDSGYTF.

A single count supports this clone. This rearrangement joins TRBV4-1 to TRBJ2-5, with no clear D. CDR1 is MGHRA and CDR2 is YSYEKL in the germline V gene. CDR3 size: 14 residues. V was trimmed by 0 bases and J by 7 bases, leaving 12 bases between them. The CDR3 spells CASSQDLAGWTQYF. In DNA form, the CDR3 reads TGCGCCAGCAGCCAAGATTTGGCCGGGTGGACCCAGTACTTC.

This sequence joins TRBV2 and TRBJ1-3; TRBD1 agrees at 10 bases. This CDR3 has 15 amino acids. V shed 5 bases and J 4 bases; nucleotides not matched to a gene: 5. The germline gives CDR1 SNHLY, CDR2 FYNNEI. This CDR3 reads CASSTDRGPGNTIYF. CDR3 in DNA: TGTGCCAGCAGTACAGACAGGGGGCCGGGAAACACCATATATTTT.

This chain connects TRBV14 to TRBJ2-2; possible D gene TRBD1, 5 bases. Per the germline V gene, CDR1 is SGHDN and CDR2 is FVKESK. This CDR3 comprises 13 residues. CDR3 nucleotide sequence: TGTACCCAAGGGGTTTCGGGCACCGGGGAGCTGTTTTTT. It is translated as CTQGVSGTGELFF. Using reference TRBV14 and TRBJ2-2 for the parts outside the CDR3, the full variable domain is EAGVTQFPSHSVIEKGQTVTLRCDPISGHDNLYWYRRVMGKEIKFLLHFVKESKQDESGMPNNRFLAERTGGTYSTLKVQPAELEDSGVYFCTQGVSGTGELFFGEGSRLTVL.